A selection of T cell receptor beta chains follows, all from one sample in a study of radiotherapy plus CTLA-4 blockade in lung cancer. Repertoires were generated with immunoSEQ multiplex PCR, while TCRdb's copy carries only in-frame clones and drops some. Of approximately 60,000 clones in the sample, approximately 77% were seen once. The material sequenced was peripheral blood, taken from a patient treated with radiotherapy plus ipilimumab. These receptors were taken from a human donor with non-small cell lung cancer who had a complete response to radiotherapy plus ipilimumab. The CDR3 runs from the conserved cysteine through the conserved F or W. A D gene is named only where the DNA matches it firmly. Clone size is shown for a subset of rows, as once, few, many or a class of expanded clone.

TRBJ2-7,-,TRBV12-5,-,CASGLGQLFGQYF,TGTGCTAGTGGTTTGGGACAGCTATTTGGGCAGTACTTC
TRBJ2-5,TRBD2,TRBV2,-,CASSESLAGQETQYF,TGTGCCAGCAGTGAAAGCCTAGCGGGACAAGAGACCCAGTACTTC
TRBJ2-3,TRBD2,TRBV4-1,few,CASGRVGTSESTDTQYF,TGCGCCAGCGGACGAGTCGGGACTAGCGAAAGCACAGATACGCAGTATTTT
TRBJ2-1,TRBD1,TRBV9,-,CASSGGDRGKVEFF,TGTGCCAGCAGCGGGGGGGACAGGGGAAAAGTTGAGTTCTTC
TRBJ1-2,TRBD1,TRBV5-6,-,CASSFRDRVDGYTF,TGTGCCAGCAGCTTCCGGGACAGGGTAGATGGCTACACCTTC
TRBJ2-1,-,TRBV7-7,-,CASSLSFDGYNEQFF,TGTGCTAGCAGCTTAAGTTTCGACGGGTACAATGAGCAGTTCTTC
TRBJ2-7,TRBD1,TRBV29-1,-,CSAYSGQDAYEQYF,TGCAGCGCCTACTCGGGACAGGACGCCTACGAGCAGTACTTC
TRBJ1-6,-,TRBV7-2,-,CASTLDPSPLHF,TGTGCCAGCACCCTTGACCCATCACCCCTCCACTTT
TRBJ2-2,-,TRBV30,-,CAWWGSNTGELFF,TGTGCCTGGTGGGGGTCGAACACCGGGGAGCTGTTTTTT
TRBJ2-2,TRBD2,TRBV5-1,-,CASSRWTSGNTGELFF,TGCGCCAGCAGCCGCTGGACTAGCGGAAACACCGGGGAGCTGTTTTTT
TRBJ2-2,-,TRBV7-7,-,CAIPAGTNTGELFF,TGTGCTATTCCGGCCGGGACAAACACCGGGGAGCTGTTTTTT
TRBJ2-2,TRBD2,TRBV7-7,-,CASSPTSGSTGELFF,TGTGCTAGCAGCCCTACTAGCGGGTCGACCGGGGAGCTGTTTTTT
TRBJ2-1,-,TRBV4-3,-,CASSQDHGSSYNEQFF,TGCGCCAGCAGCCAAGATCACGGGAGCTCCTACAATGAGCAGTTCTTC
TRBJ2-5,-,TRBV2,few,CASSESLAETQYF,TGTGCCAGCAGTGAAAGCCTAGCGGAGACCCAGTACTTC
TRBJ2-3,-,TRBV7-7,-,CASSLTGSTDTQYF,TGTGCTAGCAGCTTAACAGGGAGCACAGATACGCAGTATTTT
TRBJ1-2,-,TRBV29-1,-,CSVIQGNYGYTF,TGCAGCGTTATTCAGGGTAACTATGGCTACACCTTC
TRBJ2-1,TRBD2,TRBV7-2,-,CASSLASGGPFYEQFF,TGTGCCAGCAGCTTAGCAAGCGGGGGGCCTTTTTACGAGCAGTTCTTC
TRBJ1-5,-,TRBV7-8,-,CASSPDRPSLQPQHF,TGTGCCAGCAGCCCTGACCGGCCCAGCCTTCAGCCCCAGCATTTT
TRBJ2-3,TRBD2,TRBV11-3,-,CASSAGLAGGTDTQYF,TGTGCCAGCAGCGCTGGACTAGCGGGAGGAACAGATACGCAGTATTTT
TRBJ1-5,-,TRBV19,-,CASRDRGNQPQHF,TGTGCCAGCAGAGACCGGGGCAATCAGCCCCAGCATTTT
TRBJ1-5,TRBD1,TRBV16,-,CASSLRQGDNQPQHF,TGTGCCAGCAGCCTGAGGCAGGGGGACAATCAGCCCCAGCATTTT
TRBJ2-5,TRBD2,TRBV11-2,-,CASSPTSPLSGGEKTQYF,TGTGCCAGCAGCCCCACGAGTCCGCTAAGCGGGGGGGAAAAGACCCAGTACTTC
TRBJ1-5,-,TRBV2,-,CASRADLIPNQPQHF,TGTGCCAGCAGGGCTGACTTAATCCCCAATCAGCCCCAGCATTTT
TRBJ2-5,-,TRBV29-1,-,CSSLAETQYF,TGCAGCTCCTTGGCAGAGACCCAGTACTTC
TRBJ1-3,-,TRBV7-9,few,CASSFFNTARNTIYF,TGTGCCAGCAGCTTCTTTAATACAGCCAGAAACACCATATATTTT
TRBJ1-2,-,TRBV19,-,CASSSGTAGNYGYTF,TGTGCCAGTAGTAGCGGGACCGCAGGAAACTATGGCTACACCTTC
TRBJ1-2,-,TRBV7-2,few,CASRPDLNYGYTF,TGTGCCAGCAGACCAGACCTTAACTATGGCTACACCTTC
TRBJ1-5,-,TRBV30,-,CAWSTGNNQPQHF,TGTGCCTGGAGTACGGGAAACAATCAGCCCCAGCATTTT
TRBJ2-5,-,TRBV5-6,-,CASSLLGETQYF,TGTGCCAGCAGCCTTTTGGGAGAGACCCAGTACTTC